What follows are 8 T cell receptor beta chains derived from one specimen sequenced in a study of blood T cell repertoires in COVID-19. Using immunoSEQ multiplex PCR, the repertoire was profiled, and TCRdb retains in-frame clones only, with some absent. In the table there are 150,000 to 200,000 clones, around 95% of which are singletons. Sequencing used peripheral blood. These receptors were taken from a man under 40 with COVID-19, enrolled during active disease.

This clone was seen a single time. The V gene is TRBV5-4, the J gene TRBJ2-7; 7 bases fit TRBD1. With V trimmed by 0 bases and J by 5 bases, 11 bases remained unmatched. CDR1 and CDR2 (germline): SGHNT, YYREEE (reference sequence). The CDR3 contains 16 residues. The CDR3 coding sequence is TGTGCCAGCAGCTTGGGGGGGCGACAGGGTGTCAACGAGCAGTACTTC. Translation: CASSLGGRQGVNEQYF. Based on the CDR3 plus reference TRBV5-4 and TRBJ2-7, the full variable domain is ETGVTQSPTHLIKTRGQQVTLRCSSQSGHNTVSWYQQALGQGPQFIFQYYREEENGRGNFPPRFSGLQFPNYSSELNVNALELDDSALYLCASSLGGRQGVNEQYFGPGTRLTVT.

The chain links TRBV6-5 to TRBJ2-1, with D perhaps matching TRBD1 (5 bases). The germline gives CDR1 MNHEY, CDR2 SVGAGI. The V and J ends lost 5 bases and 6 bases respectively, with 14 bases between them. This CDR3 comprises 14 residues. CDR3 amino acids: CASSTPGISNEQFF. The CDR3 DNA is TGTGCCAGCAGTACCCCAGGGATCTCCAATGAGCAGTTCTTC.

In its sample, this clone was seen a few times. CDR3 residues: CASSIGTDTEAFF. CDR3 nucleotide sequence: TGCGCCAGCAGCATAGGGACAGACACTGAAGCTTTCTTT. The chain combines TRBV5-1 with TRBJ1-1, with TRBD1 identical over 7 bases. This CDR3 region has 13 residues. CDR1 and CDR2 from the germline V gene are SGHRS and YFSETQ. J gave up 3 bases and V 4 bases, and 3 bases lay outside the gene matches.

This chain links TRBV11-2 with TRBJ2-4, with a tentative D call TRBD1 (6 bases). The CDR3 loop spans 15 amino acids. The germline V gene has CDR1 SGHAT and CDR2 FQNNGV. V gave up 2 bases and J gave up 6 bases, with 14 bases separating them. The CDR3 DNA is TGTGCCAGCAGCTTACATAGGACAGATTTAAACATTCAGTACTTC. Translating gives CASSLHRTDLNIQYF. Combining the CDR3 with reference TRBV11-2 and TRBJ2-4 gives the whole variable domain EAGVAQSPRYKIIEKRQSVAFWCNPISGHATLYWYQQILGQGPKLLIQFQNNGVVDDSQLPKDRFSAERLKGVDSTLKIQPAKLEDSAVYLCASSLHRTDLNIQYFGAGTRLSVL.

The chain employs TRBV30 and TRBJ2-6; 8 nucleotides align to TRBD1. The V and J ends lost 4 bases and 0 bases, in that order; junction bases with no gene match: 5. CDR1 GTSNPN and CDR2 SVGIG come from the germline V gene (reference sequence). The CDR3 has 16 amino acids. CDR3 coding DNA: TGTGCCTGGACCTCGGGACAGGACTCTGGGGCCAACGTCCTGACTTTC. Amino acid sequence: CAWTSGQDSGANVLTF.

The rearrangement links TRBV4-2 to TRBJ2-3; TRBD2 agrees at 9 bases. V was clipped by 0 bases and J by 2 bases; unmatched bases: 3. Germline V gene data show CDR1 as LGHNA and CDR2 as YNFKEQ. This CDR3 contains 16 residues. The DNA for the CDR3 is TGTGCCAGCAGCCAAGAAGCGGGGGGCTTCACAGATACGCAGTATTTT. It translates to CASSQEAGGFTDTQYF.

This clone was seen once. J is TRBJ2-5 and V is TRBV3-1 (or the pseudogene TRBV3-2), with 7 bases fitting TRBD1. From germline, CDR1 is LGHDT and CDR2 YNNKEL (reference sequence). V lost 4 bases to trimming and J lost 5 bases; unmatched junction nucleotides: 4. The length of the CDR3 is 13 residues. Here the CDR3 DNA reads TGTGCCAGCAGCCCTAGGGGGCAGGAGACCCAGTACTTC. This translates into CASSPRGQETQYF.

The rearrangement uses TRBV19 and TRBJ1-5, with 7 bases matching TRBD1. CDR3 size: 14 residues. Germline CDR1 reads LNHDA; CDR2 reads SQIVND (reference sequence). V lost 10 bases to trimming and J lost 2 bases; unmatched junction nucleotides: 8. The CDR3 DNA follows: TGTGCCACCAGCAGGGGGAGCGGCAATCAGCCCCAGCATTTT. This encodes CATSRGSGNQPQHF.